The 5 T cell receptor beta chains given below trace back to one sample, sequenced in a study of cytomegalovirus exposure and HLA in healthy donors. Primers included in the PCR were 60 Vbeta and 13 Jbeta primers. Sequencing used immunoSEQ multiplex PCR; TCRdb keeps in-frame clones, though not all of them. The sample includes 95,000 to 150,000 clones, 80% of them seen just once. The sample was PBMCs. The receptors were sampled from a man aged 25-45 years in good health and CMV-seronegative.

This clone appeared a few times. The CDR3 loop is CASSLAQQGSEVQYF. CDR3 DNA: TGTGCCAGCAGTTTAGCTCAACAGGGTAGCGAAGTGCAGTACTTC. The chain has TRBV27 and TRBJ2-7; D is possibly TRBD1 (6 bases). CDR3 length: 15 residues. The germline CDR1 and CDR2 sequences are MNHEY and SMNVEV (reference sequence). Trimming pared 2 bases from V and 9 bases from J, leaving 20 bases between.

The chain has TRBV5-1 and TRBJ2-7; 9 bases agree with TRBD1. This CDR3 has 15 amino acids. The germline CDR1 and CDR2 sequences are SGHRS and YFSETQ. With V trimmed by 4 bases and J by 4 bases, 9 bases remained unmatched. The CDR3 DNA reads as TGCGCCAGCAGCGCGTCCGGGACAGGGTTATACGAGCAGTACTTC. It specifies CASSASGTGLYEQYF. Together with reference TRBV5-1 and TRBJ2-7, the CDR3 gives the full variable domain: KAGVTQTPRYLIKTRGQQVTLSCSPISGHRSVSWYQQTPGQGLQFLFEYFSETQRNKGNFPGRFSGRQFSNSRSEMNVSTLELGDSALYLCASSASGTGLYEQYFGPGTRLTVT.

This clone is a singleton in its sample. The V and J genes are TRBV2 and TRBJ1-5, with 11 bases fitting TRBD1. Trimming at V came to 5 bases and at J to 3 bases, leaving 15 bases not matched to a gene. The CDR3 is made up of 19 amino acids. CDR1 and CDR2 from the germline V gene are SNHLY and FYNNEI. CDR3 region: CASSSFRTGGRGDNQPQHF. CDR3 coding DNA: TGTGCCAGCAGTTCATTTAGGACAGGGGGCCGAGGTGACAATCAGCCCCAGCATTTT.

The chain recombines TRBV6-6 with TRBJ1-1; 7 nucleotides line up with TRBD1. V gave up 0 bases and J gave up 5 bases; unmatched junction bases: 6. Germline loops: CDR1 MNHNY, CDR2 SVGAGI (reference sequence). The CDR3 spans 15 residues. The CDR3 spells CASSYSGTEGTEAFF. The CDR3 DNA follows: TGTGCCAGCAGTTACTCGGGGACAGAGGGGACTGAAGCTTTCTTT.

Comments on this clone: A read error may produce the germline difference seen at one junction end. V and J are TRBV6-1 and TRBJ2-6, with D unresolved. The germline gives CDR1 MNHNS, CDR2 SASEGT. The CDR3 contains 10 residues. CDR3: CASSYNGLTF. CDR3 nucleotide sequence: TGTGCCAGCAGTTATAACGGCCTGACTTTC.